This T cell receptor (beta chain) was found in a study of cytomegalovirus exposure and HLA in healthy donors (dated by TCRdb to about 2017). Some background on the complete study: In an earlier analysis of several hundred of the donors, 250 to 350 Gb of sequence data and just under 120 million unique TCR beta sequences from roughly 190 million T cells were reported. Of the roughly 400 genotyped donors, approximately 80% fell in the genetic ancestry cluster associated with self-reported Caucasian donors. To predict cytomegalovirus infection status, the study combined high-throughput TCR immunosequencing, statistical association of individual TCRs with disease status, and machine learning. In a later genetic analysis, genome-wide SNP genotypes for about 60% of the 666 donors were used, and that subset was treated as a discovery cohort. An earlier analysis of around 580 of the donors used high-throughput TCR beta sequencing to judge whether each TCR beta V gene segment behaved as functional or pseudogenic. Donor age, sex, ethnicity and CMV serostatus were collected together with the repertoire data. Both class I and class II loci were covered by HLA typing, at four-digit resolution. About 280 gigabases of sequencing data and 70 million to 100 million unique TCR sequences were included in an early release covering 550 to 800 HLA-typed donors. The study profiled the T cell repertoires of hundreds of subjects by immunosequencing and related them to cytomegalovirus serostatus. The aim of the study was to test whether cataloging public T cell receptors could identify signatures of past pathogen exposure. In the later analysis, no new phenotypic data were used to find candidate immune exposures; instead, reliance was placed on TCR beta sequences and their occurrence across donors. Among about 400 genotyped donors of the cohort, an average of around 220,000 unique TCR beta nucleotide sequences was sequenced per donor, of which 15% to 20% were non-productive. Along with the approximately 620-subject first cohort, a separate validation cohort of over 90 different subjects was used. Every repertoire in the discovery cohort had been generated on one and the same sequencing platform. Roughly five DR-DQ haplotypes were handled as single units for association and clustering because linkage in the cohort was strong. To study patterns of TCR occurrence, a later analysis re-analyzed previously published TCR beta repertoires from 666 donors and added high-resolution HLA genotyping. The number of typed donors differed by locus: about 620-640 for A, B, C, DRB1 and DQB1; some 500 for DQA1; over 600 for DPA1; and 450 to 480 for DPB1. Broad study findings and their caveats: Roughly uniform sequencing depth across donors was assumed in presence/absence analyses, although this assumption may not hold. A later analysis associated some 17,000 TCR beta sequences with specific HLA alleles at a false discovery rate of 0.05. A cluster of highly shared sequence variants was judged likely to be a technical artifact of the sequencing pipeline. In a later genetic analysis, fewer N-insertions in productive TCRs were reported among donors in an Asian-associated ancestry cluster than the roughly 700-donor mean. This cohort had only TCR beta chains sequenced, and the lack of alpha or paired-chain data limited which features could be detected. Most CMV-associated TCR beta chains appeared to be HLA-restricted in a later analysis, and the HLA associations seemed to be driven largely by CMV exposure. In vitro tests confirmed that three of the cytomegalovirus-associated TCR beta chains recognize cytomegalovirus antigens. Because HLA typing was missing for some donors at each locus, association tests included only the typed subset. Because counts were too low, roughly 17 rarely observed V segments, including chromosome 9 orphons, were left out of the earlier analysis of 587 of the donors. It was suggested by the authors that the approach could potentially be generalized to other disease states and immunological phenotypes. In a later analysis, HLA-associated TCR beta chains were found to be more clonally expanded and to have lower generation probabilities than equally common non-associated chains. Immune exposure information for the cohort was limited to CMV serostatus. A further reported finding was that TCR beta sequences accurately predicted the HLA-A and HLA-B alleles for most subjects in the first cohort. The study gave a list of about 150 TCR beta chains associated with cytomegalovirus. Some IMGT-functional V segments, including TRBV6-2 and TRBV6-3, could not be distinguished by the 87-base-pair reads and were therefore excluded. The classifier was reported to diagnose cytomegalovirus status with high specificity and sensitivity in both the original cohort and the validation cohort. Linkage disequilibrium might explain the correlated functional status among segregating V segments, but an unknown experimental factor could not be ruled out. Most TCR sequences were observed very rarely across donors, whereas some public TCRs were present in many individuals. In an earlier analysis of 450 to 750 of the donors, most TCR beta V segments appeared in productive rearrangements about 87% or about 30% of the time, broadly matching IMGT annotations. An association between a missense DCLRE1C variant and V-gene and J-gene trimming of TCR beta chains was found in a later genetic analysis and replicated in an independent cohort. Several of the top co-occurrence clusters appeared to be linked to parvovirus B19, influenza, CMV and Epstein-Barr virus, according to a later analysis. In a later analysis, the rate of TCR association differed among HLA loci, with DRB1 alleles having the most associated TCRs and HLA-C alleles having the fewest. Assigning TCR associations to individual alleles was difficult when HLA alleles, especially DR and DQ, strongly co-occurred.

This clone was seen only a few times. It has no known antigen specificity. Germline and junction disagree at one end, which may indicate a read error. Library construction relied on the immunoSEQ multiplex PCR assay. The multiplex PCR relied on a mix of 60 forward primers for TCR Vbeta segments and 13 reverse primers for TCR Jbeta segments. Amplification of the CDR3 region of rearranged TCR beta genes was performed with a multiplex PCR assay on genomic DNA. The amplified TCR beta libraries were sequenced on the Illumina HiSeq System as 87-base-pair reads. The published analysis was carried out like this. In a later analysis, 70 million to 95 million unique TCR beta chains were counted across the approximately 640 repertoires, and about 9.9 million of these chains were shared by at least two donors. Raw reads were error-corrected and collapsed into unique sequences with a nearest-neighbor algorithm that merged closely related sequences to remove PCR and sequencing errors. CDR3 sequences were aligned to IMGT reference sequences to assign V, D and J gene segments. For a sequence to be retained, a match of at least six nucleotides was required to both a V gene segment and a J gene segment. Rearrangements were called productive when the CDR3 lacked stop codons and stayed in frame with V and J; all others were non-productive. Following IMGT convention, CDR3 was defined as the stretch from the second conserved V-encoded cysteine to the conserved J-encoded phenylalanine. The earlier analysis of about 610 of the donors excluded any sequence lacking an unambiguous match to a single V gene segment. In an earlier analysis of several hundred of the donors, V segments were called functional above 56.7% productive rearrangements and were called segregating when the between-donor standard deviation exceeded 5%. To diagnose cytomegalovirus status from the catalog of TCR beta chain sequences, a statistical classification framework was built. In a later analysis, TCR nucleotide sequences were compared against IMGT/GENE-DB human TR gene sequences so that V and J genes could be assigned. In a later analysis, CDR3 sequences and most-parsimonious VDJ recombination scenarios were assigned using the TCRdist pipeline. In a later analysis, every TCR beta chain was defined by the combination of its CDR3 amino acid sequence and its V-gene family, and reads without a unique V-gene family were dropped. To address suspected cross-contamination and a sequencing artifact, a later analysis removed under 600 highly shared, low-generation-probability nucleotide sequences. A later analysis calculated a clonal expansion index for each public chain from normalized within-repertoire ranks of inferred template counts. A later analysis computed generation probabilities with a VDJ recombination model fitted to out-of-frame rearrangements, and checked the results against IGoR. A later analysis scored TCR-TCR, TCR-HLA and TCR-CMV co-occurrence with hypergeometric tests, applying a repertoire-size bias correction to TCR pairs. A later analysis estimated false discovery rates by permuting HLA or CMV assignments 20 times. In a later analysis, co-occurring TCRs were grouped with DBSCAN, and TCRdist sequence similarity was added when clustering was performed within HLA-allele-positive subsets. Repertoires with fewer than 30,000 or more than 120,000 public chains, plus five repertoires with anomalous nucleotide sharing, were excluded from co-occurrence clustering. TCRdb stores this immuneACCESS table with in-frame sequences only. Part of the clones is absent; in the studies checked, under half of the shortfall reflects unresolved V genes, and no reason is known for the rest. V, J and clone size are taken as reported in that table, and D and trimming were inferred from the DNA itself. This sample comprises 110,000 to 150,000 clones, 78% of them detected only once. Roughly 2.8% of the sample rests with the top ten.

In total, approximately 700 healthy bone marrow donors made up the cohort. At the time of sampling, every cohort member was nominally healthy, though immune exposures that went unrecorded were likely present. The donor was CMV seronegative and was included in the group of 352 seronegative cohort members. A peripheral blood sample was collected from each donor, and TCR beta sequencing was performed on peripheral blood mononuclear cells. The Qiagen DNeasy Blood Extraction Kit was used to extract genomic DNA from the blood cell samples. CDR1 and CDR2 are drawn from the germline V gene: MDHEN, SYDVKM. The cysteine opens and the phenylalanine closes a CDR3 of 16 amino acids. Solely the CDR3 DNA is kept, with 48 bases framed from the first base.

This sequence was found in a male donor in good health and CMV-seronegative. The sample taken for sequencing was PBMCs. The sequence is built from TRBV28 and TRBJ1-2; 12 central nucleotides agree with TRBD1. The nucleotide sequence reads as follows: TGTGCCAGCAGACTTAGCCCGGGACAGGGGGCGGGGGGCTACCCCTTC. Its translation reads: CASRLSPGQGAGGYPF.